This T cell receptor (beta chain) is from a study of T cell repertoires in cytomegalovirus infection. In the study overall: The study used recently identified HLA-C-restricted and well-studied HLA-B-restricted CMV epitopes. Matching HLA type and CMV infection were both indicated by public TCR beta signatures.

On this clonotype itself: No antigen is known for it.

Findings of the study overall: It was HLA-C-restricted CMV-specific TCR beta clonotypes that dominated the response ex vivo. Cumulated frequencies of public TCR beta families served to identify carriers of CMV plus the relevant HLA.

Germline trimming cut 5 bases from V and 5 bases from J; bases unmatched to any gene: 20. Germline V gives CDR1 SGHVT, CDR2 SQSDAQ. The CDR3 runs 19 residues. TCRdb itself ran the reads through MiXCR, one entry per CDR3 protein. The table has hundreds of thousands of distinct CDR3 sequences, about 33% seen once; the top ten hold around a sixth. The chain recombines TRBV7-4 with TRBJ2-1, with 8 bases aligning to TRBD2. The starting material was cultured PBMCs, obtained from culture after CMV antigen stimulation. This TCR came from a human donor in good health (CMV status not recorded). Some clones in this sample may be carry-over from other donors' samples. This CDR3 is CASSVLIAGGWGRDNEQFF. CDR3 DNA sequence: TGTGCCAGCAGCGTTCTGATTGCGGGAGGTTGGGGTAGGGACAATGAGCAGTTCTTC.